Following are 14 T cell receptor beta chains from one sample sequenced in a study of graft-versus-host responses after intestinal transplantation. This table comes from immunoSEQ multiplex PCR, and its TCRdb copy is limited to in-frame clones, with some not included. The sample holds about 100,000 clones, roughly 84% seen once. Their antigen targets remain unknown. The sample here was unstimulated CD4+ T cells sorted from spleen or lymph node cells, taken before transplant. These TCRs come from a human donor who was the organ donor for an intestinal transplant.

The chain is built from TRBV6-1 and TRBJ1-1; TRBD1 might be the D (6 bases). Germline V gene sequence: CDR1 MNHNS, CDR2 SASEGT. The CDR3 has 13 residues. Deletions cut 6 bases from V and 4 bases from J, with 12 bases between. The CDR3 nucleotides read TGTGCCAGCAGCCCCGGAGGGGGCACTGAAGCTTTCTTT. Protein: CASSPGGGTEAFF.

The CDR3 protein is CSVDELNTGELFF. The CDR3 nucleotides read TGCAGCGTTGACGAACTAAACACCGGGGAGCTGTTTTTT. The chain couples TRBV29-1 to TRBJ2-2, with D unresolved. V was trimmed by 3 bases and J by 2 bases, leaving 7 bases between them. The CDR3 contains 13 residues. Germline CDR1 SQVTM, CDR2 ANQGSEA.

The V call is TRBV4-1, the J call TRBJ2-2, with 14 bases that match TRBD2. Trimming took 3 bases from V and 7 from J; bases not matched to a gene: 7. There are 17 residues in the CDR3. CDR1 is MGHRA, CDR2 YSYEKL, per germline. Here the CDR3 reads CASSHRLAGGPGGELFF. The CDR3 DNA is TGCGCCAGCAGCCACCGACTAGCGGGGGGGCCGGGCGGGGAGCTGTTTTTT.

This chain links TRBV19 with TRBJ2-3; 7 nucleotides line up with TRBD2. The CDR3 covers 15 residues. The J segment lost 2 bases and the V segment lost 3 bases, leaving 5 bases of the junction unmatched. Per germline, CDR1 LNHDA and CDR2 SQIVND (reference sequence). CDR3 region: CASSIPSGATDTQYF. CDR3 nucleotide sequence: TGTGCCAGTAGTATCCCGAGCGGGGCCACAGATACGCAGTATTTT.

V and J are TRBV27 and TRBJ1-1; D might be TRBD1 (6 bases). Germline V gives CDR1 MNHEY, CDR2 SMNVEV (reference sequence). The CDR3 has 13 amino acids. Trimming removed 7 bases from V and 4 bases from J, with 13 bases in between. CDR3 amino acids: CASTPAGVTEAFF. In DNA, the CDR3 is TGTGCCAGCACCCCGGCAGGGGTCACTGAAGCTTTCTTT.

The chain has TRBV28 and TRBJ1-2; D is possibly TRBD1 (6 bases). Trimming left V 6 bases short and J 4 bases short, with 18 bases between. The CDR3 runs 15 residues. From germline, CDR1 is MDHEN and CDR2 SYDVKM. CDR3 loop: CASRVGGAAIYGYTF. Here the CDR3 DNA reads TGTGCCAGCAGGGTAGGGGGGGCCGCTATCTATGGCTACACCTTC.

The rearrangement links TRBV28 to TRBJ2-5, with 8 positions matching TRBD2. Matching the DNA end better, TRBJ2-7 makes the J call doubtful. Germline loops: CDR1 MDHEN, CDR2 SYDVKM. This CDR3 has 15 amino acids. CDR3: CASSFQRGFTYEQYF. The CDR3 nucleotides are TGTGCCAGCAGTTTCCAGCGGGGGTTTACCTACGAGCAGTACTTC.

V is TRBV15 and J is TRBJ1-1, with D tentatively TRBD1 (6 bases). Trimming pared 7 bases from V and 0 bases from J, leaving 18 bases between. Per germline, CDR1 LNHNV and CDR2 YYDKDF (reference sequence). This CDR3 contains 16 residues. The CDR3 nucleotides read TGTGCCACCATGTCCCGGGGGCATTCCATGAACACTGAAGCTTTCTTT. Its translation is CATMSRGHSMNTEAFF.

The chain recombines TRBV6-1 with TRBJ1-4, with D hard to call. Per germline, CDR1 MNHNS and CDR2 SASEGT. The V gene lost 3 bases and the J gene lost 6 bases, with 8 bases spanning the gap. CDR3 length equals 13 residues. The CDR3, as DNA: TGTGCCAGCAGTGAGATCGATTATGAAAAACTGTTTTTT. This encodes CASSEIDYEKLFF.

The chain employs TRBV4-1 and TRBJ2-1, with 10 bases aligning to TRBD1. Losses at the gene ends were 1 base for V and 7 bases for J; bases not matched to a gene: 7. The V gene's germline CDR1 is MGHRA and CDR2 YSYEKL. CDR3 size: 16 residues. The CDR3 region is CASSQGPGQGFNEQFF. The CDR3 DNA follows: TGCGCCAGCAGCCAAGGGCCGGGACAGGGGTTTAATGAGCAGTTCTTC.

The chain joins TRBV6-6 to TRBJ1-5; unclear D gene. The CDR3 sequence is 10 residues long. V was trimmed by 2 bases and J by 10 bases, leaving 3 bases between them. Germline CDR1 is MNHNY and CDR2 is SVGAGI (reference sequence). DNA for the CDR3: TGTGCCAGCAGTTACCCCCCCCAGCATTTT. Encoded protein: CASSYPPQHF.

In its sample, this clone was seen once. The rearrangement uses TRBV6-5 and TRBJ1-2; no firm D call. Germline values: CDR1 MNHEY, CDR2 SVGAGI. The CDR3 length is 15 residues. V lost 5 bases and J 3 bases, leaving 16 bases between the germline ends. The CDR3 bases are TGTGCCAGCAGTGCAAGGGCTAGAGGCGACTATGGCTACACCTTC. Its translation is CASSARARGDYGYTF.

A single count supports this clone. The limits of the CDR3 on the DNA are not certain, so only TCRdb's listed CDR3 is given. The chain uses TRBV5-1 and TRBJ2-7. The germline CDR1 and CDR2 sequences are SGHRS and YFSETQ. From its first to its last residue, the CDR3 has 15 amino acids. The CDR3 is CASSFGPGWGEEQYF.

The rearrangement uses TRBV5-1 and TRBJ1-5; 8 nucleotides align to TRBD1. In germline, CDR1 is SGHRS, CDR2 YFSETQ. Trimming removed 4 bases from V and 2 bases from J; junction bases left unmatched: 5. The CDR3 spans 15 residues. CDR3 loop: CASSPGGVGNQPQHF. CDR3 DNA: TGCGCCAGCAGCCCAGGGGGCGTCGGCAATCAGCCCCAGCATTTT.